The clone carrying this TCR beta chain showed up just a few times. TCRdb processed the 5' RACE reads anew with MiXCR; each CDR3 protein has one entry. The top ten hold 3.5% to 4% of the sample, which has about 69,000 distinct CDR3 sequences, approximately 4.5% seen once. The data were taken from a study of early T cells in non-severe SARS-CoV-2 infection. The sample in question was whole blood, obtained at baseline. This clonotype was obtained from an adult who was a healthcare worker with PCR-confirmed SARS-CoV-2 infection or an uninfected control (not recorded which). The donor label of this sample is uncertain.

For the CDR3, the DNA is TGCAGCGCCGAGGTACGAAATGAAAAACTGTTTTTT. Translating it yields CSAEVRNEKLFF. The genes are TRBV29-1 and TRBJ1-4; no firm D call. Trimming took 7 bases from V and 5 from J, leaving 11 bases between them. The CDR3 consists of 12 residues. CDR1 SQVTM and CDR2 ANQGSEA come from the germline V gene. Based on the CDR3 plus reference TRBV29-1 and TRBJ1-4, the full variable domain is SAVISQKPSRDICQRGTSLTIQCQVDSQVTMMFWYRQQPGQSLTLIATANQGSEATYESGFVIDKFPISRPNLTFSTLTVSNMSPEDSSIYLCSAEVRNEKLFFGSGTQLSVL.